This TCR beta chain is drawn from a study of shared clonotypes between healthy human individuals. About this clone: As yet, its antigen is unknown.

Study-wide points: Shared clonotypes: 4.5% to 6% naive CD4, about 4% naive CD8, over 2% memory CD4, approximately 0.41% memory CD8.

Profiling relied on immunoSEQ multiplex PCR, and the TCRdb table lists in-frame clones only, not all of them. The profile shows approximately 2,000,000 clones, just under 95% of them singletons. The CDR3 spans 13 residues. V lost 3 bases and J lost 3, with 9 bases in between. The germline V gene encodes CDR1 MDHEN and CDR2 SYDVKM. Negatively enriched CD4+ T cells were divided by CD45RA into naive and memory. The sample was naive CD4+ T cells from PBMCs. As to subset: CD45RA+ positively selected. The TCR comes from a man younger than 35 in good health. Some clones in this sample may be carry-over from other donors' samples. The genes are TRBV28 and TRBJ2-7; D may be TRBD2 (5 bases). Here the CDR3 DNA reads TGTGCCAGCAGTTTGCCAGGACTCTACGAGCAGTACTTC. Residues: CASSLPGLYEQYF. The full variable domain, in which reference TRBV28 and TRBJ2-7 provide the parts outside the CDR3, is DVKVTQSSRYLVKRTGEKVFLECVQDMDHENMFWYRQDPGLGLRLIYFSYDVKMKEKGDIPEGYSVSREKKERFSLILESASTNQTSMYLCASSLPGLYEQYFGPGTRLTVT.